This TCR beta chain was identified in a study of post-analysis software for immune sequencing data. Unique molecular identifiers were built into the TCR beta cDNA libraries. TCRdb fed the PCR reads into MiXCR, producing one record per CDR3 protein. Of more than 450,000 distinct CDR3 sequences in the sample, around 40% were seen once. This clonotype was counted only a few times. The clonotype comes from a girl between 10 and 17 years old with multiple sclerosis. Material: blood.

The chain's CDR3 is CSARASSRPNQETQYF. CDR3 nucleotides: TGCAGTGCTAGAGCGTCATCGAGGCCCAACCAAGAGACCCAGTACTTC. This chain uses TRBV20-1 with TRBJ2-5; the D is unclear. The germline CDR1 and CDR2 sequences are DFQATT and SNEGSKA (reference sequence). The germline V and J ends were trimmed by 1 base and 0 bases, with 15 bases remaining between them. The CDR3 length is 16 residues.